This T cell receptor (beta chain) is drawn from a study of shared clonotypes between healthy human individuals (dated by TCRdb to about 2020). About the investigation overall: The cohort comprised a couple of women and three men aged 18 to 49 years. Between about 0.8 and 8.9 billion PBMCs per donor were obtained by leukapheresis. To increase sequencing depth and limit assay-specific biases, different laboratories used diverse techniques to prepare libraries and sequence TCR repertoires. Per donor, three plates each were used for CD4 naive and CD4 memory, two for CD8 naive, and one for CD8 memory. The study deeply sequenced blood TCR repertoires of about 5 healthy adults to estimate repertoire size and the extent of clonotype sharing between individuals. The paper as a whole reports these results and caveats: The genetic and exposure-history diversity represented was limited by the small number of donors. Higher generation probabilities were observed for clonotypes shared by all four sorted-subset donors than for non-shared clonotypes. Sharing across a few donors was observed for about 5% of naive CD4, 3% to 3.5% of naive CD8, over 2% of memory CD4, and about 0.4% of memory CD8 clonotypes. Even with the large sequencing depth, rarefaction of the sorted-subset datasets indicated that sequencing was incomplete. Naive subsets generally had larger estimated clonotype richness than memory subsets did. Sampling was limited to blood, and TCR repertoires in tissue likely differ from TCR repertoires in blood. Based on pairwise subsampling, the degree of clonotype sharing among donors was expected to be affected by sequencing depth.

Measured from the cysteine to the phenylalanine, the CDR3 is 16 residues long. Only the CDR3 DNA is retained, 48 bases long and in frame from the first base. V ends up 3 bases short and J 0 bases short, with an unmatched junction base count of 3. From a lookup of the germline V gene (reference sequence), CDR1 and CDR2 are WNHNN and SYGVQD. Comments on this clone: Its antigen remains unidentified. The sample holds no much larger clone one base away, and base qualities are not on file.

Healthy HIV-negative adults with no recently reported acute infections or vaccinations were included as donors. Only Caucasian adults living in Nashville, Tennessee, USA were represented among the donors. CD4+ T cells were enriched by magnetic negative selection; naive cells were then positively selected on CD45RA, and the negative fraction formed the memory subset. Blood was obtained by leukapheresis, after which PBMCs were separated by Ficoll-Histopaque density gradient centrifugation and cryopreserved in liquid nitrogen vapor phase. Analytical flow cytometry was used to check the purity and quantity of each magnetically sorted T cell population. From each sorted fraction, genomic DNA was isolated and quantified by UV absorbance on a Nanodrop 2000c. TCR CDR3 regions were amplified from genomic DNA by multiplex PCR using the deep immunoSEQ assay. For each cell subset, the extracted genomic DNA was distributed evenly across all wells of several immunoSEQ 96-well plates, and each plate served as one replicate. For sorted subsets, approximately 200 ng of genomic DNA, equivalent to 25,000 to 30,000 T cell genomes, went into each replicate PCR. Purified libraries were measured with a Qubit 3.0 fluorometer, size-checked on a Bioanalyzer 2100, and measured again with the KAPA Library Quantification kit. A separate single-read 150-cycle Illumina NextSeq 550 flow cell was used to sequence each immunoSEQ 96-well plate. The authors processed their data as follows. The immunoSEQ output contained only junctional sequences without quality scores, so filtering could not match that applied to full-length reads. To assign V/J genes and CDR3, sequences were annotated using PyIR, a Python wrapper for IgBLAST v1.9, with IMGT germline references. Reads with weak V/J assignments (E-value above 1e-6), missing CDR3, stop codons, out-of-frame junctions, or ambiguous translated residues were removed. V3J clonotypes were defined as sequences sharing the same inferred V gene, J gene, and CDR3 amino acid sequence. Percentage overlap between repertoires was computed as shared unique clonotypes divided by the size of the smaller repertoire. RTK rarefaction, the Chao1 estimator, and Recon v2.1 estimates of unobserved clonotypes were used to assess repertoire richness. For all TCRbeta clonotypes obtained by the gDNA method from four donors, generation probabilities were computed with OLGA. Drawn from immuneACCESS, this table holds only the in-frame rearrangements with V and J called that TCRdb kept. Clones are partly lost; checked studies trace under half to an unresolved V gene and leave the rest unexplained. V, J and clone size were drawn from that table, and D and trimming were deduced from the DNA. The sample table holds some 1.5 million clones, of which approximately 98% were seen once. The ten largest clones capture approximately 0.44% of the sample.

The TCR comes from a man aged 25 to 45 in good health. The sequenced sample was naive CD4+ T cells sorted from blood. Taken with the paper, the label for cell subset or site translates to: CD45RA+ positively selected. The V gene is TRBV10-1 and the J gene is TRBJ2-2, with 8 bases in between that match TRBD1. The DNA reads as follows: TGCGCCAGCAGTGACAGGGGGCGAGCGAACACCGGGGAGCTGTTTTTT. It translates as CASSDRGRANTGELFF.